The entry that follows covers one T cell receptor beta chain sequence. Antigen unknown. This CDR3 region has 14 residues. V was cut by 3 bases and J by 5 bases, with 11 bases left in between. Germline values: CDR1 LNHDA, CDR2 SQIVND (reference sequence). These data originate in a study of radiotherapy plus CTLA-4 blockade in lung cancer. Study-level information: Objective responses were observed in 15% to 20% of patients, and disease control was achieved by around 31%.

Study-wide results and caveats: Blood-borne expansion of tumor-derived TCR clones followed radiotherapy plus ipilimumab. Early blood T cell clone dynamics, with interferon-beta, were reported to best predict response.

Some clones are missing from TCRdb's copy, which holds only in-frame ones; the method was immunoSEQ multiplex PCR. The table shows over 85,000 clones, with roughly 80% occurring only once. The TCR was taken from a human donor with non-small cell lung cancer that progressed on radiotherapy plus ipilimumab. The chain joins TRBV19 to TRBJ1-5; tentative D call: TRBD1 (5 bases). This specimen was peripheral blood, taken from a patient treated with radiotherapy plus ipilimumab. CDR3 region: CASSMRRGDQPQHF. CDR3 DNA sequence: TGTGCCAGTAGTATGAGAAGGGGAGATCAGCCCCAGCATTTT.